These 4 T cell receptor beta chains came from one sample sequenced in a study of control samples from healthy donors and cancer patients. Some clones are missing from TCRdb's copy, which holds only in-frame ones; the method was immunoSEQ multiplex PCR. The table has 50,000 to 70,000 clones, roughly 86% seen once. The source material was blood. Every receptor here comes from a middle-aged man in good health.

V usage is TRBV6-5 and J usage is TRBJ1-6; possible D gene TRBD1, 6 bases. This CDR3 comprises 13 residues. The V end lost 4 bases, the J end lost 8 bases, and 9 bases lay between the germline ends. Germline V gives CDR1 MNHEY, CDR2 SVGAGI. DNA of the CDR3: TGTGCCAGCAGTTTTTACAGGGATTCACCCCTCCACTTT. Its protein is CASSFYRDSPLHF.

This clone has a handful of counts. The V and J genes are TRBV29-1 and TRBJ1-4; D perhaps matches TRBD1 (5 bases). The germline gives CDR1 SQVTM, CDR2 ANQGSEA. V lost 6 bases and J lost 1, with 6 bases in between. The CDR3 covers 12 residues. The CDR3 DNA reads TGCAGCGTGACAGTAACTAATGAAAAACTGTTTTTT. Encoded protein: CSVTVTNEKLFF.

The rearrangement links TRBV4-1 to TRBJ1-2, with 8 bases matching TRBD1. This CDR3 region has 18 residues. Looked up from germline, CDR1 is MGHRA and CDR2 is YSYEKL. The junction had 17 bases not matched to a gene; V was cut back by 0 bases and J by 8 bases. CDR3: CASSQDPGGTGFYGGYTF. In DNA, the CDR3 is TGCGCCAGCAGCCAAGATCCCGGGGGGACAGGATTCTATGGCGGCTACACCTTC.

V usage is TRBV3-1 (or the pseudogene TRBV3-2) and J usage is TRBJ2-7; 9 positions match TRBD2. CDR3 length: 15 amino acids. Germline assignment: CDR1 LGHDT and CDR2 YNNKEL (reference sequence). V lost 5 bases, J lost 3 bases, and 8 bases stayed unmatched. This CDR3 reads CASSTSSGGGYEQYF. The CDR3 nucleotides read TGTGCCAGCAGCACGAGTAGCGGGGGCGGCTACGAGCAGTACTTC.